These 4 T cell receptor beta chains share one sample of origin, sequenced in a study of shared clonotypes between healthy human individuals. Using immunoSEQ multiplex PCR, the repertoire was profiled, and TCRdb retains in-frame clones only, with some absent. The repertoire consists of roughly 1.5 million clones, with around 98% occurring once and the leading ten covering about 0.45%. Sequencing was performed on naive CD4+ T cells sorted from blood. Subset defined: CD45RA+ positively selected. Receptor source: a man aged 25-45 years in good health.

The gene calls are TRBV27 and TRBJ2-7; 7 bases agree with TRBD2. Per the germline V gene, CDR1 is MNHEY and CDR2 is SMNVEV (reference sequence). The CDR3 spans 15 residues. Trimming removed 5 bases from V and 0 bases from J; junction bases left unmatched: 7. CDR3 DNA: TGTGCCAGCAGTCTGCAAGCGGGATTCTCCTACGAGCAGTACTTC. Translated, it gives CASSLQAGFSYEQYF.

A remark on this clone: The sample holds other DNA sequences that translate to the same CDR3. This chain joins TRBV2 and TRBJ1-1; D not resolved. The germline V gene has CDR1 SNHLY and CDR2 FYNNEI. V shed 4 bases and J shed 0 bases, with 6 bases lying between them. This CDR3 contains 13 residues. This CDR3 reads CASSGGMNTEAFF. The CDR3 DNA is TGTGCCAGCAGTGGCGGGATGAACACTGAAGCTTTCTTT.

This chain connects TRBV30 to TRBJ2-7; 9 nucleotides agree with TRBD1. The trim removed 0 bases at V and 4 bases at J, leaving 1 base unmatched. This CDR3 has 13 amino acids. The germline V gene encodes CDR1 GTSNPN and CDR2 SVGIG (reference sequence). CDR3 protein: CAWSVDRGYEQYF. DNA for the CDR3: TGTGCCTGGAGTGTAGACAGGGGGTACGAGCAGTACTTC.

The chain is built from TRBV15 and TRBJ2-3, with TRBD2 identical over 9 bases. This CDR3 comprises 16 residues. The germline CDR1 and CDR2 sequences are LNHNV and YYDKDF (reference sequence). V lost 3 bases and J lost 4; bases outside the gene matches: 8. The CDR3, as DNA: TGTGCCACCAGCAGCCGAGGCGGGAGGGTCCCAGATACGCAGTATTTT. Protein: CATSSRGGRVPDTQYF.